The rows below give T cell receptor beta chains drawn from one sample of a study of T cells in tuberculosis. Measured with immunoSEQ multiplex PCR; TCRdb has only the in-frame clones, and not every one. The top ten clones hold more than 6.5% of a sample with under 45,000 clones, 93% of them seen once. The specimen was PBMCs. The source of these receptors is a donor aged 10 to 29 with latent tuberculosis or without tuberculosis infection. CDR3s include the opening cysteine and the closing phenylalanine or tryptophan. The D gene is left open where the match is weak. Clone size is given for some rows only: seen once, a few or many times, or a class if the clone is expanded.

>TRBJ1-2|13|NA|NA|TRBV5-1
CASSLETGRGYTF
TGCGCCAGCAGCTTGGAGACAGGCCGAGGCTACACCTTC
>TRBJ2-7|14|NA|NA|TRBV18
CASSPTDYSYEQYF
TGTGCCAGCTCACCCACGGACTACTCCTACGAGCAGTACTTC
>TRBJ2-1|17|NA|TRBD2|TRBV4-2
CASSQDPPSGGYNEQFF
TGTGCCAGCAGCCAAGACCCCCCTAGCGGGGGCTACAATGAGCAGTTCTTC
>TRBJ2-3|14|NA|TRBD2|TRBV10-3
CAISERGGPDTQYF
TGTGCCATCAGTGAGCGGGGGGGCCCAGATACGCAGTATTTT
>TRBJ2-4|16|NA|NA|TRBV7-2
CASSSRGGARGNIQYF
TGTGCCAGCAGCTCCCGAGGGGGGGCGCGAGGAAACATTCAGTACTTC
>TRBJ1-2|16|NA|NA|TRBV4-1
CASSQDWSVGLYGYTF
TGCGCCAGCAGCCAAGATTGGAGCGTAGGACTATATGGCTACACCTTC
>TRBJ2-3|18|once|TRBD2|TRBV5-1
CASQDLLAGGPDSDTQYF
TGCGCCAGCCAGGACTTACTAGCGGGGGGGCCGGATTCAGATACGCAGTATTTT
>TRBJ2-3|14|NA|NA|TRBV15
CATSRGRETDTQYF
TGTGCCACCAGCAGGGGGCGTGAGACAGATACGCAGTATTTT
>TRBJ2-7|17|few|NA|TRBV4-1
CASSQRQETGFSYEQYF
TGCGCCAGCAGCCAAAGGCAGGAAACTGGGTTTAGCTACGAGCAGTACTTC
>TRBJ2-7|15|NA|NA|TRBV14
CASSNSTVISYEQYF
TGTGCCAGCAGCAACTCGACAGTCATTTCCTACGAGCAGTACTTC
>TRBJ2-2|14|NA|TRBD2|TRBV7-3
CASTRGGRDGELFF
TGTGCCAGCACCCGCGGGGGGCGGGACGGGGAGCTGTTTTTT
>TRBJ2-1|17|NA|TRBD2|TRBV4-1
CASSQRIAGGSYNEQFF
TGCGCCAGCAGCCAACGGATAGCGGGGGGCTCCTACAATGAGCAGTTCTTC
>TRBJ2-2|14|once|NA|TRBV5-1
CASSFGGNTGELFF
TGCGCCAGCAGCTTCGGGGGGAACACCGGGGAGCTGTTTTTT
>TRBJ1-5|14|NA|TRBD1|TRBV6-1
CASRDRGTVMSQHF
TGTGCCAGCAGGGACAGGGGGACCGTAATGTCCCAGCATTTT
>TRBJ2-2|15|NA|NA|TRBV27
CASSLAWPNTGELFF
TGTGCCAGCAGTCTCGCCTGGCCGAACACCGGGGAGCTGTTTTTT
>TRBJ2-1|15|NA|TRBD1|TRBV6-4
CASSDDGTGGNEQFF
TGTGCCAGCAGTGACGACGGGACAGGGGGCAATGAGCAGTTCTTC
>TRBJ2-5|13|NA|NA|TRBV6-1
CASSQGIQETQYF
TGTGCCAGCAGTCAGGGGATTCAAGAGACCCAGTACTTC
>TRBJ1-4|17|NA|NA|TRBV7-9
CASSFDSLERTSEKLFF
TGTGCCAGCAGCTTCGACAGCCTGGAACGTACTTCTGAAAAACTGTTTTTT
>TRBJ2-7|11|NA|NA|TRBV9
CASSSTYEQYF
TGTGCCAGCAGCTCAACCTACGAGCAGTACTTC
>TRBJ2-1|16|NA|TRBD2|TRBV7-6
CASSLVSGGFMNEQFF
TGTGCCAGCAGCTTAGTGTCGGGGGGGTTTATGAATGAGCAGTTCTTC
>TRBJ2-7|14|once|TRBD1|TRBV5-6
CASSPGQGAYEQYF
TGTGCCAGCAGCCCCGGACAGGGGGCGTACGAGCAGTACTTC
>TRBJ2-7|14|NA|NA|TRBV27
CASSLSWRSYEQYF
TGTGCCAGCAGTTTATCATGGAGGTCCTACGAGCAGTACTTC
>TRBJ2-7|16|NA|NA|TRBV6-5
CASSYASTGYSYEQYF
TGTGCCAGCAGTTACGCCTCAACAGGGTACTCCTACGAGCAGTACTTC
>TRBJ2-3|17|NA|TRBD2|TRBV18
CASSPRTSGASTDTQYF
TGTGCCAGCTCACCAAGGACTAGCGGGGCTAGCACAGATACGCAGTATTTT
>TRBJ2-2|16|NA|TRBD2|TRBV7-9
CASSYLAGLNTGELFF
TGTGCCAGCAGCTATCTAGCGGGGCTTAACACCGGGGAGCTGTTTTTT
>TRBJ2-1|15|NA|NA|TRBV6-5
CASSYWTDRRNEQFF
TGTGCCAGCAGTTACTGGACCGACAGGAGGAATGAGCAGTTCTTC
>TRBJ2-3|16|NA|TRBD2|TRBV7-3
CASSSGLAGGQDTQYF
TGTGCCAGCAGCTCCGGACTAGCGGGGGGGCAAGATACGCAGTATTTT
>TRBJ2-3|15|NA|TRBD2|TRBV6-4
CASSDSSGGADTQYF
TGTGCCAGCAGTGACTCTAGCGGGGGGGCAGATACGCAGTATTTT
>TRBJ1-1|14|NA|TRBD1|TRBV6-5
CASSRTGLVTEAFF
TGTGCCAGCAGCCGGACAGGGTTGGTCACTGAAGCTTTCTTT
>TRBJ1-2|14|NA|TRBD1|TRBV7-9
CASTGQGRDYGYTF
TGTGCCAGCACCGGACAGGGTCGGGACTATGGCTACACCTTC
>TRBJ2-7|15|NA|NA|TRBV7-3
CASSLDSAGDYEQYF
TGTGCCAGCAGCTTAGATTCGGCAGGGGACTACGAGCAGTACTTC
>TRBJ1-3|21|once|NA|TRBV4-3
CASSQDFLRGLSRGGGNTIYF
TGCGCCAGCAGCCAAGACTTTCTACGTGGTTTAAGCAGGGGTGGAGGAAACACCATATATTTT
>TRBJ1-6|12|NA|NA|TRBV7-9
CASSRGNSPLHF
TGTGCCAGCAGCCGAGGGAATTCACCCCTCCACTTT
>TRBJ1-2|15|NA|TRBD1|TRBV6-1
CASSATGGINYGYTF
TGTGCCAGCAGTGCCACAGGGGGCATTAACTATGGCTACACCTTC
>TRBJ1-3|17|NA|NA|TRBV6-1
CASSGGLTGISGNTIYF
TGTGCCAGCAGTGGAGGACTTACTGGAATCTCTGGAAACACCATATATTTT
>TRBJ1-1|14|NA|NA|TRBV13
CASSPTRGAGEAFF
TGTGCCAGCAGCCCGACCCGGGGGGCGGGGGAAGCTTTCTTT